Listed below are T cell receptor beta chains from one sample, sequenced in a study of T cells in Graves' hyperthyroidism and ophthalmopathy. TCRdb reprocessed the multiplex PCR reads with MiXCR, giving one entry per CDR3 protein. Of about 200,000 distinct CDR3 sequences in the sample, approximately 20% were seen once. Sequences were obtained from blood. The receptors derive from a middle-aged man with Graves' hyperthyroidism. The CDR3 runs from the conserved cysteine through the conserved F or W. D genes are given only for firm matches. Size values are once, few and many counts, or a class for expanded clones, and some rows have none.

D,J,size,V,DNA,CDR3
.,TRBJ2-1,many,TRBV30,TGTGCCTGGAGTCCTTGGACCGACAATGAGCAGTTCTTC,CAWSPWTDNEQFF
TRBD1,TRBJ2-7,once,TRBV5-1,TGCGCCAGCTCAAGACTGGGACAGGGGGCGGGAGAGCAGTACTTC,CASSRLGQGAGEQYF
TRBD1,TRBJ2-7,.,TRBV19,TGTGCCAGTGCAAACCCTTCCGGGACAGGGGGCCTCTACGAGCAGTACTTC,CASANPSGTGGLYEQYF
.,TRBJ2-2,.,TRBV7-9,TGTGCCAGCAGCCTGTACCCGGGGTTTGGCGGGGAGCTGTTTTTT,CASSLYPGFGGELFF
.,TRBJ2-7,few,TRBV14,TGTGCCAGCAGCCAATCCGAGTCCTACGAGCAGTACTTC,CASSQSESYEQYF
.,TRBJ2-2,many,TRBV20-1,TGCAGTGCCTCATCGTGGGGGGCGAACACCGGGGAGCTGTTTTTT,CSASSWGANTGELFF
.,TRBJ1-1,few,TRBV12-3/TRBV12-4,TGTGCCAGCAGTTTGGCCAGGGTTGATTCGGCTTTCTTT,CASSLARVDSAFF
.,TRBJ2-3,many,TRBV20-1,TGCAGTGCTAGTAGGCAGGGTGCCACAGATACGCAGTATTTT,CSASRQGATDTQYF
.,TRBJ1-5,many,TRBV20-1,TGCAGTGCTAGAGTCGAGAGGTACAATCAGCCCCAGCATTTT,CSARVERYNQPQHF
TRBD1,TRBJ2-1,many,TRBV11-2,TGTGCCAGCAGCGGAGAGGGGGACAGGGAGTCCAATGAGCAGTTCTTC,CASSGEGDRESNEQFF
.,TRBJ1-4,few,TRBV11-2,TGTGCCAGCAGCTTAGATGCGGCTTTTAGACTGTTTTTT,CASSLDAAFRLFF
.,TRBJ2-3,many,TRBV3-1,TGTGCCAGCAGCCAAGGACTAAGCACAGATACGCAGTATTTT,CASSQGLSTDTQYF
.,TRBJ2-1,.,TRBV6-1,TGTGCCGCCAGGACCGACTCCTACAATGAGCAGTTCTTC,CAARTDSYNEQFF
.,TRBJ1-1,.,TRBV30,TGTGCCTGGAGTGTCATGGGCGACACTGAAGCTTTCTTT,CAWSVMGDTEAFF
TRBD1,TRBJ1-6,many,TRBV27,TGTGCCAGCAGACTCCGGGACAGGGCGTTGGCCCTCCACTTT,CASRLRDRALALHF
TRBD1,TRBJ2-7,few,TRBV20-1,TGCAGTGCTCCGCCAGGGACAGGGGGCGCCGGGCAGTACTTC,CSAPPGTGGAGQYF
TRBD1,TRBJ2-3,many,TRBV7-9,TGTGCCAGCAAAAAAATGGGACGGGACAGGGGGCTAGTAGATACGCAGTATTTT,CASKKMGRDRGLVDTQYF
.,TRBJ1-2,many,TRBV18,TGTGCCAGCTCACCACGGTCATCCGACTATGGCTACACCTTC,CASSPRSSDYGYTF
.,TRBJ2-1,many,TRBV6-1,TGTGCCAGCAGTTCACAGGGTACTGAGCAGTTCTTC,CASSSQGTEQFF
.,TRBJ1-1,many,TRBV7-2,TGTGCCAGCAGCTTAGGGGGGTTTACTGCTGAAGCTTTCTTT,CASSLGGFTAEAFF
.,TRBJ2-5,many,TRBV18,TGTGCCAGCTCACGGGGCATAGAAGAGACCCAGTACTTC,CASSRGIEETQYF
.,TRBJ1-5,many,TRBV2,TGTGCCAGCAGTGTGCGGGGGTTGAATCAGCCCCAGCATTTT,CASSVRGLNQPQHF
.,TRBJ2-7,.,TRBV28,TGTGCCAGCAGTTTAGGCCGGACCCACTACGAGCAGTACTTC,CASSLGRTHYEQYF
TRBD2,TRBJ2-3,.,TRBV7-3,TGTGCCAGCAGCCGACTAGCGGGGGCCCACGTAATAGCGGATACGCAGTATTTT,CASSRLAGAHVIADTQYF
.,TRBJ1-2,.,TRBV12-3/TRBV12-4,TGTGCCAGCAGTTTTCAGAGCGCCTATGGCTACACCTTC,CASSFQSAYGYTF
.,TRBJ1-5,many,TRBV30,TGTGCCTGGGCGCGGGCCGGCAATCAGCCCCAGCATTTT,CAWARAGNQPQHF
.,TRBJ1-5,many,TRBV12-5,TGTGCTAGTGGTTTGGGAGGGCGAAATCAGCCCCAGCATTTT,CASGLGGRNQPQHF
TRBD2,TRBJ2-3,.,TRBV2,TGTGCCAGCTCTGCGGGGGGACTAATCACAGATACGCAGTATTTT,CASSAGGLITDTQYF
TRBD2,TRBJ2-7,many,TRBV20-1,TGCAGTGCTAGAGTAGCGGGCTACGAGCAGTACTTC,CSARVAGYEQYF
.,TRBJ1-2,.,TRBV4-3,TGCGCCAGCAGCCAAGATCTAACAGATCTCTATGGCTACACCTTC,CASSQDLTDLYGYTF
TRBD2,TRBJ2-3,.,TRBV2,TGTGCCAGCAGTGCAGCGGGGGGGGGCCTCACAGATACGCAGTATTTT,CASSAAGGGLTDTQYF
TRBD2,TRBJ2-1,few,TRBV6-1,TGTGCCAGCGGGCTAGCGGGGGACAATGAGCAGTTCTTC,CASGLAGDNEQFF
.,TRBJ2-2,many,TRBV7-6,TGTGCCAGCAGCTTAGAAGGGTTGGCCGGGGAGCTGTTTTTT,CASSLEGLAGELFF
.,TRBJ2-5,.,TRBV20-1,TGCAGTGCTCTCGGGGGGCAGCCTAGCGCGGAGACCCAGTACTTC,CSALGGQPSAETQYF
.,TRBJ1-5,many,TRBV12-3/TRBV12-4,TGTGCCAGCAGTTTAGGTTGGGATAGCAATCAGCCCCAGCATTTT,CASSLGWDSNQPQHF
.,TRBJ2-3,.,TRBV6-2/TRBV6-3,TGTGCCAGCACCAAGAGTCCTGATACGCAGTATTTT,CASTKSPDTQYF
.,TRBJ2-3,many,TRBV7-8,TGTGCCAGCAGCTTCGGCGAACGCACAGATACGCAGTATTTT,CASSFGERTDTQYF